The source of this T cell receptor (beta chain) is a study of cytomegalovirus exposure and HLA in healthy donors. Trimming removed 4 bases at V and 0 bases at J, with 14 bases between. This CDR3 region has 16 residues. CDR1 and CDR2 (germline): SGHRS, YFSETQ. The PCR made use of 60 Vbeta and 13 Jbeta primers. Sequencing used immunoSEQ multiplex PCR; TCRdb keeps in-frame clones, though not all of them. The sample carries about 150,000 clones, 80% to 90% recorded once. This clone has only a few counts. What it binds is not known. The study's findings and limits: TCR beta V- and J-gene trimming was later associated with a missense DCLRE1C variant. Altogether, 150 to 200 TCR beta chains were recorded as cytomegalovirus-associated. Associated with HLA alleles at 0.05 false discovery rate in a later analysis were about 17,000 TCR beta sequences. A highly shared variant cluster was judged a likely technical artifact.

The rearrangement uses TRBV5-1 and TRBJ2-1, with TRBD2 as a possible D gene (6 bases). The specimen sequenced was PBMCs. This sequence originates from a woman younger than 30 in good health and CMV-seronegative. The CDR3 nucleotides read TGCGCCAGCAGCGCGGGACGCCCTAGCTCCTACAATGAGCAGTTCTTC. It yields the protein CASSAGRPSSYNEQFF.